These 13 T cell receptor beta chains share one sample of origin, sequenced in a study of vaccination and CD4 T cells after COVID-19. These TCRs' antigens remain unknown. Cultured CD4+ T cell DNA was sequenced using the Oncomine TCR Beta short-read assay. TCRdb fed the PCR reads into MiXCR, producing one record per CDR3 protein. The sample has some 15,000 distinct CDR3 sequences, 45% to 60% seen once. Time point given: late sampling 161 to 241 days after vaccination in a few convalescent patients. Treatment indicated: roughly ten-day PBMC culture with coronavirus spike peptide pools or control peptides (ViraFEST assay). Here the sequenced sample was CD4+ T cells from blood, cultured in vitro, taken about 7 months after SARS-CoV-2 vaccination. The origin of the receptors is a human donor who had recovered from COVID-19.

The chain has TRBV5-4 and TRBJ2-3; 7 nucleotides agree with TRBD1. Germline V gives CDR1 SGHNT, CDR2 YYREEE (reference sequence). J was trimmed by 0 bases and V by 3 bases; bases with no gene match: 7. The CDR3 is 16 residues long. CDR3 loop: CASSYDQTGSTDTQYF. CDR3 DNA sequence: TGTGCCAGCAGCTATGACCAGACAGGGAGCACAGATACGCAGTATTTT.

This clonotype was recorded once. The chain is built from TRBV20-1 and TRBJ2-2, with D unresolved. The CDR3 spans 13 residues. V was shortened by 3 bases and J by 1 base, with 6 bases between the two germline ends. CDR1 and CDR2 from the germline V gene are DFQATT and SNEGSKA (reference sequence). CDR3 sequence reads: CSASLGNTGELFF. The CDR3 DNA follows: TGCAGTGCTAGTCTCGGGAACACCGGGGAGCTGTTTTTT.

The J gene is TRBJ2-1, the V gene TRBV20-1; 12 bases agree with TRBD2. CDR1 is DFQATT, CDR2 SNEGSKA, per germline (reference sequence). Losses at the gene ends were 4 bases for V and 11 bases for J; bases not matched to a gene: 3. The CDR3 contains 12 residues. The DNA of the CDR3 is TGCAGTGCTACGACTAGCGGGGGACAGCAGTTCTTC. It yields the protein CSATTSGGQQFF.

The CDR3: CASSLEPTGANVLTF. CDR3 nucleotide sequence: TGTGCCAGCAGCTTAGAGCCAACCGGGGCCAACGTCCTGACTTTC. The genes are TRBV7-3 and TRBJ2-6; D not resolved. The CDR3 sequence is 15 residues long. V dropped 2 bases and J dropped 4 bases, with 9 bases sitting between them. Germline CDR1 is SGHTA and CDR2 is FQGTGA.

This clonotype was seen only a few times. The chain has TRBV7-9 and TRBJ2-7; 7 nucleotides align to TRBD2. V lost 6 bases to trimming and J lost 3 bases; unmatched junction nucleotides: 14. This CDR3 has 16 amino acids. The germline V gene encodes CDR1 SEHNR and CDR2 FQNEAQ (reference sequence). Here the CDR3 reads CASSSAGTTGYYEQYF. The CDR3 region has the DNA TGTGCCAGCAGTTCCGCAGGGACTACGGGTTACTACGAGCAGTACTTC.

This chain connects TRBV5-5 to TRBJ2-2, with unresolved D. CDR3 length: 15 residues. Germline CDR1 reads SGHKS; CDR2 reads YYEKEE (reference sequence). The V gene lost 4 bases and the J gene lost 3 bases, with 13 bases spanning the gap. The CDR3 DNA follows: TGTGCCAGCAGCCCCTGGTCCCAGGACACCGGGGAGCTGTTTTTT. Translation gives CASSPWSQDTGELFF.

This clonotype was counted between two and nine times. The gene calls are TRBV20-1 and TRBJ1-5; D is uncertain. Germline lookup yields CDR1 DFQATT and CDR2 SNEGSKA (reference sequence). Trimming took off 4 bases at V and 4 bases at J, with 11 bases between the two ends. This CDR3 is built from 13 residues. CDR3 nucleotides: TGCAGTGCTATCTCAGGAGGGAATCAGCCCCAGCATTTT. It codes for CSAISGGNQPQHF.

CDR3: CASSPQPINTGELFF. Written as DNA, the CDR3 is TGTGCCAGCAGTCCGCAGCCCATCAACACCGGGGAGCTGTTTTTT. The chain employs TRBV28 and TRBJ2-2, with D uncertain. Germline V CDR1 and CDR2: MDHEN, SYDVKM. V lost 5 bases to trimming and J lost 2 bases, with 12 bases between them. The CDR3 consists of 15 residues.

This clonotype came up a few times. The rearrangement joins TRBV5-4 to TRBJ1-2, with TRBD1 identical over 7 bases. CDR3 size: 15 residues. Germline CDR1 is SGHNT and CDR2 is YYREEE (reference sequence). Trimming removed 4 bases from V and 8 bases from J; junction bases left unmatched: 14. For the CDR3, the DNA is TGTGCCAGCAGCCCCCGGGACAGCGGACTGAGGGGCTACACCTTC. The encoded protein is CASSPRDSGLRGYTF.

The chain joins TRBV7-6 to TRBJ1-2; D not certain. Germline CDR1 and CDR2: SGHVS and FNYEAQ. Trimming left V 2 bases short and J 0 bases short, with 7 bases between. The CDR3 runs to 14 residues. The DNA of the CDR3 is TGTGCCAGCAGCTTATTCGCGGCTAACTATGGCTACACCTTC. Translated, it gives CASSLFAANYGYTF.

The CDR3 DNA reads TGTGCCAGTAGTATTCGGCCAGGGGACGGGGGCAATCAGCCCCAGCATTTT. Translating it yields CASSIRPGDGGNQPQHF. The J gene is TRBJ1-5, the V gene TRBV19, with D perhaps TRBD1 (6 bases). Trimming left V 3 bases short and J 2 bases short, with 17 bases between. CDR3 length: 17 amino acids. Germline V gene sequence: CDR1 LNHDA, CDR2 SQIVND (reference sequence).

This clonotype was detected a few times. The chain couples TRBV20-1 to TRBJ2-1; 7 nucleotides align to TRBD2. The germline CDR1 and CDR2 sequences are DFQATT and SNEGSKA (reference sequence). With V trimmed by 0 bases and J by 4 bases, 9 bases remained unmatched. This CDR3 has 16 amino acids. CDR3 nucleotide sequence: TGCAGTGCTAGAGATCCGGGAGTCGGGGGGTACAATGAGCAGTTCTTC. Its translation is CSARDPGVGGYNEQFF.

V is TRBV7-3 and J is TRBJ2-7, with D perhaps TRBD2 (7 bases). Germline V lookup: CDR1 SGHTA, CDR2 FQGTGA. V was clipped by 0 bases and J by 4 bases, with 16 bases between them. The CDR3 consists of 16 residues. The CDR3 bases are TGTGCCAGCAGCTTAACGGCGGGGGCCCGTCCTTACGAGCAGTACTTC. Its protein product is CASSLTAGARPYEQYF.